This T cell receptor beta chain was obtained from a study of CD8 T cell repertoires and HIV-1 epitope variants. Background on the study: T cells were cultured for 9 to 10 days with cytokines added on days 3 and 7.

Concerning this clone itself: Its matching antigen is unknown.

Study conclusions and caveats: Only beta chains were identified, marking proliferation to antigen, not function.

V dropped 0 bases and J dropped 5; count of bases not matched to a gene: 5. This CDR3 has 15 amino acids. The V gene's germline CDR1 is LGHNA and CDR2 YSLEER. Sequencing of TCR beta CDR3 used immunoSEQ survey depth. Sequenced by immunoSEQ multiplex PCR; TCRdb stores in-frame clones only, minus some. The sample yields 5,000 to 6,000 clones, around 60% seen once. Sequencing was done on a sample of cultured CD8+ T cells derived from PBMCs. This chain joins TRBV4-3 and TRBJ2-5; 8 bases align to TRBD2. The receptor was isolated from a male donor with HIV. The CDR3 here is CASSQDLTGGETQYF. In DNA form, the CDR3 reads TGCGCCAGCAGCCAAGATTTGACGGGGGGGGAGACCCAGTACTTC.